This T cell receptor (beta chain) was captured in a study of blood T cell repertoires in COVID-19. Across the study: The origin of the acute and convalescent COVID-19 samples was the United States, Italy and Spain. PBMCs, B-cell-depleted T cells, or T cells provided the cDNA or gDNA that made up the material.

CDR1 and CDR2 (germline): MDHEN, SYDVKM. Trimming removed 3 bases from V and 0 bases from J, with 12 bases in between. The CDR3 totals 15 residues. Measured with immunoSEQ multiplex PCR; TCRdb has only the in-frame clones, and not every one. The sample has 120,000 or so clones; around 77% are singletons. The sequencing sample was made of peripheral blood. The chain carries TRBV28 and TRBJ2-7; D might be TRBD2 (7 bases). The receptor comes from a human donor in a cohort sampled during active COVID-19. Written as DNA, the CDR3 is TGTGCCAGCAGTTTGGGCGGGGGCTACTCCTACGAGCAGTACTTC. Translating it yields CASSLGGGYSYEQYF.